This paragraph reports one T cell receptor (beta chain). The sample contains more than one DNA sequence encoding this CDR3. The CDR3 length is 17 residues. CDR1 is SGHAT and CDR2 is FQNNGV in the germline V gene. V lost 0 bases to trimming and J lost 2 bases; unmatched junction nucleotides: 2. Terminally differentiated effector memory CD45RA+ cells were left out of the naive CD8 fraction, which was CD45RO-negative and positively selected for CCR7. Sequencing used immunoSEQ multiplex PCR; TCRdb keeps in-frame clones, though not all of them. This sample has about 590,000 clones, with 95% to 96% found just once. These data belong to a study of shared clonotypes between healthy human individuals.

This clonotype was obtained from a woman aged 25 to 39 in good health. The sequenced sample consisted of naive CD8+ T cells sorted from blood. This sequence joins TRBV11-2 and TRBJ2-1; 12 bases align to TRBD2. CDR3 nucleotides: TGTGCCAGCAGCTTAGAGCTAGCGGGAGGGCCCTACAATGAGCAGTTCTTC. Translating gives CASSLELAGGPYNEQFF.